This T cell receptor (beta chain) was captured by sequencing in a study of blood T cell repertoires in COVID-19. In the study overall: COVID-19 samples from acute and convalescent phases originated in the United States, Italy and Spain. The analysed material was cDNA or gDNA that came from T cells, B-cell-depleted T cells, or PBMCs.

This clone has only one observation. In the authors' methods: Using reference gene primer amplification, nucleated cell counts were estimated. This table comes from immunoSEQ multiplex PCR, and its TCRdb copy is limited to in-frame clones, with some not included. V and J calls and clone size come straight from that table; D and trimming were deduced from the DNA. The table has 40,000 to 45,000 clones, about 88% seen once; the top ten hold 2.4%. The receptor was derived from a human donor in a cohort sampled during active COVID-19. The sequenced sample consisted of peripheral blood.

CDR3 coding DNA: TGCGCCAGCAGCTTGTCTAGTAGCAGCGTATACGAGCAGTACTTC. Encoded protein: CASSLSSSSVYEQYF. The rearrangement joins TRBV5-1 to TRBJ2-7; D call uncertain. V was cut by 1 base and J by 4 bases, with 15 bases left in between. CDR3 length: 15 amino acids. In germline, CDR1 is SGHRS, CDR2 YFSETQ. Full variable domain (outside the CDR3, taken from reference TRBV5-1 and TRBJ2-7): KAGVTQTPRYLIKTRGQQVTLSCSPISGHRSVSWYQQTPGQGLQFLFEYFSETQRNKGNFPGRFSGRQFSNSRSEMNVSTLELGDSALYLCASSLSSSSVYEQYFGPGTRLTVT.